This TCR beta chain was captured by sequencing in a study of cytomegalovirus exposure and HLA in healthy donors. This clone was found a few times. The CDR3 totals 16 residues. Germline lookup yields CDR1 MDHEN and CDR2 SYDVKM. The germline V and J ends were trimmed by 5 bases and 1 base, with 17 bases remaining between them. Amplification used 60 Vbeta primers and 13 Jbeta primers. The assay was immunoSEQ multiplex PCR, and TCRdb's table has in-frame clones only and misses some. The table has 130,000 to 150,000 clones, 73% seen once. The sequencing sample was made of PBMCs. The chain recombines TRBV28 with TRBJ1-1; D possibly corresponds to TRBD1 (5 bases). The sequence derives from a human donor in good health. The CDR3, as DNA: TGTGCCAGCAGTCGAGCCCGGGGGGGGTCGAACACTGAAGCTTTCTTT. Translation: CASSRARGGSNTEAFF.